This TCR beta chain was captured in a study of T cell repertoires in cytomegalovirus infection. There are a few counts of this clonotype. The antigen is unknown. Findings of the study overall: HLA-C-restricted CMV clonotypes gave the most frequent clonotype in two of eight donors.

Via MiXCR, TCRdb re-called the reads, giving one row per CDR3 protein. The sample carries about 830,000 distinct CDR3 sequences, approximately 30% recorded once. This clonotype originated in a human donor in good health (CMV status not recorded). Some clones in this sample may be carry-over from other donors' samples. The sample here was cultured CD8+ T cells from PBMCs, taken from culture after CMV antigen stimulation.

For the CDR3, the DNA is TGTGCCAGCGCCGGGGGGGATACGCAGTATTTT. This gives the protein CASAGGDTQYF. The chain joins TRBV27 to TRBJ2-3, with 7 nucleotides matching TRBD2. After removal of 8 bases from V and 6 bases from J, the junction contained 2 bases not matched to a gene. CDR3 length: 11 residues. Looked up from germline, CDR1 is MNHEY and CDR2 is SMNVEV (reference sequence).